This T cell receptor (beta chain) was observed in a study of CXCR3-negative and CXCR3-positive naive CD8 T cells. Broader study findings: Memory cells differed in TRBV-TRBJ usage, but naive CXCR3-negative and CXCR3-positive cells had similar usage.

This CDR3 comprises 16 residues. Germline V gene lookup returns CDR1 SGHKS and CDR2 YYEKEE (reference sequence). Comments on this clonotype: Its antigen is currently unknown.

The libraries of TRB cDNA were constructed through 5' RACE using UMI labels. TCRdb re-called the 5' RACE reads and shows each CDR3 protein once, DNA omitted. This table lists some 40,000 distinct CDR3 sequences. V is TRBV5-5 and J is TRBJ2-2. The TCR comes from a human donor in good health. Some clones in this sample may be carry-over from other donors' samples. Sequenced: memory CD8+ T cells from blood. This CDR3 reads CASSSFMEWNTGELFF.